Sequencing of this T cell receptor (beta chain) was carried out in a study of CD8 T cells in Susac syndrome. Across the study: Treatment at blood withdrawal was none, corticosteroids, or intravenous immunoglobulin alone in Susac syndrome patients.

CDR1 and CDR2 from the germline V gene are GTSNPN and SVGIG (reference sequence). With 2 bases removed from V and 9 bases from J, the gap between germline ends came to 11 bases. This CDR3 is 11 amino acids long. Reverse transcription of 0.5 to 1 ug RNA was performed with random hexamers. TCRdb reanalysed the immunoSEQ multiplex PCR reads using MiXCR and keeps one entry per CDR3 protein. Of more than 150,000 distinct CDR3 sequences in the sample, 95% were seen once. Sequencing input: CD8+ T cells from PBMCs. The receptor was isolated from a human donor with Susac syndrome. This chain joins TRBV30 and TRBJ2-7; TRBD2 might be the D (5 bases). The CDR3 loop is CAWSLPGSQYF. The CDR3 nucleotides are TGTGCCTGGAGTCTTCCGGGATCGCAGTACTTC. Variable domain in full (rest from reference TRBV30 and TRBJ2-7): SQTIHQWPATLVQPVGSPLSLECTVEGTSNPNLYWYRQAAGRGLQLLFYSVGIGQISSEVPQNLSASRPQDRQFILSSKKLLLSDSGFYLCAWSLPGSQYFGPGTRLTVT.